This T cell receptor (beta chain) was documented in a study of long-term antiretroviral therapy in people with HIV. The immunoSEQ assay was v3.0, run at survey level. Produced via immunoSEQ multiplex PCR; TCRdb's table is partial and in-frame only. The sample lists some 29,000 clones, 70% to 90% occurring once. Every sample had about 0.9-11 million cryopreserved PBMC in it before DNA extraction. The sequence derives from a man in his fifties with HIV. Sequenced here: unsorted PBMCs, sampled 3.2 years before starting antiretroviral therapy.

CDR3 in amino acids: CSLLRVGSYNEQFF. DNA of the CDR3: TGCAGCCTGCTAAGGGTAGGCTCCTACAATGAGCAGTTCTTC. V is TRBV29-1 and J is TRBJ2-1; D not certain. The CDR3 is 14 residues long. Trimming took 8 bases from V and 0 from J, leaving 14 bases between them. In germline, CDR1 is SQVTM, CDR2 ANQGSEA.